This is a list of T cell receptor beta chains from one sample in a study of T cell changes during pregnancy in multiple sclerosis. Some clones are missing from TCRdb's copy, which holds only in-frame ones; the method was immunoSEQ multiplex PCR. Among about 39,000 clones listed, just over 90% were seen once. The sample consisted of CD4+ T cells from peripheral blood mononuclear cells, taken in the first trimester of pregnancy. Receptors were obtained from a female donor with multiple sclerosis, enrolled in a pregnancy study. The CDR3 runs from the conserved cysteine through the conserved F or W. D genes are given only for firm matches. Some rows mark clone size as missing; the rest say once, few, many or name a class of expanded clone.

v_call: TRBV5-1; d_call: TRBD2; clone_size: .; j_call: TRBJ2-3; cdr3_aa: CASSRTGASGGRNTDTQYF; cdr3_nt: TGCGCCAGCAGCCGGACCGGGGCTAGCGGGGGTAGAAACACAGATACGCAGTATTTT
v_call: TRBV29-1; d_call: TRBD2; clone_size: .; j_call: TRBJ2-5; cdr3_aa: CSAYLLAGETQYF; cdr3_nt: TGCAGCGCATATCTACTAGCGGGGGAGACCCAGTACTTC
v_call: TRBV28; d_call: TRBD1; clone_size: .; j_call: TRBJ2-2; cdr3_aa: CASSWGGTGTTGELFF; cdr3_nt: TGTGCCAGCAGTTGGGGCGGGACAGGCACCACCGGGGAGCTGTTTTTT
v_call: TRBV29-1; d_call: TRBD2; clone_size: .; j_call: TRBJ2-3; cdr3_aa: CSVQRGEGWGTDTQYF; cdr3_nt: TGCAGCGTTCAAAGAGGGGAGGGTTGGGGCACAGATACGCAGTATTTT
v_call: TRBV5-4; d_call: TRBD1; clone_size: .; j_call: TRBJ1-5; cdr3_aa: CASSLQGVNNQPQHF; cdr3_nt: TGTGCCAGCAGCTTACAGGGGGTCAACAATCAGCCCCAGCATTTT
v_call: TRBV10-3; d_call: .; clone_size: .; j_call: TRBJ2-1; cdr3_aa: CAISGRGGKSENEQFF; cdr3_nt: TGTGCCATCAGTGGGCGGGGCGGGAAGTCCGAAAATGAGCAGTTCTTC
v_call: TRBV7-2; d_call: TRBD2; clone_size: .; j_call: TRBJ2-1; cdr3_aa: CASSLQGGSRNEQFF; cdr3_nt: TGTGCCAGCAGCTTACAGGGCGGGAGTCGCAATGAGCAGTTCTTC
v_call: TRBV19; d_call: TRBD1; clone_size: few; j_call: TRBJ1-5; cdr3_aa: CASKSTGVQPQHF; cdr3_nt: TGTGCCAGTAAATCTACAGGGGTTCAGCCCCAGCATTTT
v_call: TRBV9; d_call: .; clone_size: once; j_call: TRBJ2-1; cdr3_aa: CASSVAQGGQEQFF; cdr3_nt: TGTGCCAGCAGCGTAGCTCAGGGGGGTCAGGAGCAGTTCTTC
v_call: TRBV10-1; d_call: .; clone_size: .; j_call: TRBJ2-1; cdr3_aa: CASRSGYGLRSEQFF; cdr3_nt: TGCGCCAGCAGATCCGGGTACGGACTTAGGTCTGAGCAGTTCTTC
v_call: TRBV30; d_call: TRBD2; clone_size: once; j_call: TRBJ2-3; cdr3_aa: CAWRLAGGPDTQYF; cdr3_nt: TGTGCCTGGCGACTAGCGGGAGGTCCAGATACGCAGTATTTT
v_call: TRBV18; d_call: TRBD2; clone_size: .; j_call: TRBJ2-3; cdr3_aa: CASSPPGLAGNSDTQYF; cdr3_nt: TGTGCCAGCTCACCGCCGGGGCTAGCGGGAAACTCAGATACGCAGTATTTT
v_call: TRBV7-9; d_call: .; clone_size: .; j_call: TRBJ1-2; cdr3_aa: CACAQGIDPTYGYTF; cdr3_nt: TGTGCCTGCGCACAGGGTATCGATCCAACTTATGGCTACACCTTC
v_call: TRBV19; d_call: TRBD1; clone_size: .; j_call: TRBJ1-5; cdr3_aa: CASSMETGSRQPQHF; cdr3_nt: TGTGCCAGTAGTATGGAGACAGGGAGTAGGCAGCCCCAGCATTTT